Shown below are 2 T cell receptor beta chains from a single sample sequenced in a study of blood T cell repertoires in COVID-19. Profiled with immunoSEQ multiplex PCR; TCRdb holds only in-frame clones, not every one. The sample lists 55,000 to 80,000 clones; more than 75% were seen once. Sample: peripheral blood. Receptors originate from a human donor in a cohort sampled during active COVID-19.

The chain joins TRBV5-4 to TRBJ1-3, with D tentatively TRBD1 (6 bases). V lost 0 bases and J lost 10, with 11 bases in between. This CDR3 is 13 amino acids long. CDR1 SGHNT and CDR2 YYREEE come from the germline V gene (reference sequence). CDR3 in DNA: TGTGCCAGCAGCTTGGAGGGGGAAGCAACCATATATTTT. It yields the protein CASSLEGEATIYF.

The rearrangement uses TRBV5-1 and TRBJ2-3; 10 positions match TRBD2. From germline, CDR1 is SGHRS and CDR2 YFSETQ. Trimming cost V 6 bases and J 4 bases; bases outside gene matches: 11. The CDR3 is 16 amino acids. The CDR3 DNA is TGCGCCAGCACCCCCTTTGAAGCGGGGGGGGCAGATACGCAGTATTTT. Protein product: CASTPFEAGGADTQYF.